This T cell receptor beta chain was sequenced during a study of T cell responses to AZD1222 COVID-19 vaccine. V trimming: 5 bases; J trimming: 4 bases; junction bases outside the gene matches: 8. Germline CDR1 and CDR2: LGHDT and YNNKEL (reference sequence). This CDR3 has 16 amino acids. Study conclusions and caveats: Donors were largely white British and mainly female; clonal diversity was possibly underestimated. Following two doses of AZD1222, Spike-specific TCR breadth and depth rose. Repertoires were obtained solely post-peak T cell response. Across the whole spike, CD4 TCRs peaked at regions 160-218 and 743-854.

For this clone: The antigen remains undetermined.

Produced via immunoSEQ multiplex PCR; TCRdb's table is partial and in-frame only. The table shows 110,000 or so clones, with just under 90% occurring only once. The rearrangement links TRBV3-1 (or the pseudogene TRBV3-2) to TRBJ2-2; 9 bases are a match to TRBD2. The input for sequencing was peripheral blood, taken on day 0 of AZD1222 vaccination. The receptor comes from an adult in good health. The CDR3 DNA reads TGTGCCAGCAGCTCCCGACTAGCGGCGGGCACCGGGGAGCTGTTTTTT. Protein product: CASSSRLAAGTGELFF.